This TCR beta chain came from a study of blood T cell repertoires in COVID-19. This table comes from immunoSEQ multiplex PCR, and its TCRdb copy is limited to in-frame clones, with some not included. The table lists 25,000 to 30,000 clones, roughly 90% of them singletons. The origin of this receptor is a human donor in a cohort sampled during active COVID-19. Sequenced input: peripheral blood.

CDR3 sequence (DNA): TGCAGTGCTAAGAGGGGGGGTGAAGCTTTCTTT. Its protein is CSAKRGGEAFF. The V call is TRBV20-1, the J call TRBJ1-1; a possible D gene is TRBD1 (6 bases). Trimming pared 4 bases from V and 7 bases from J, leaving 10 bases between. The CDR3 contains 11 residues. The V gene's germline CDR1 is DFQATT and CDR2 SNEGSKA (reference sequence).